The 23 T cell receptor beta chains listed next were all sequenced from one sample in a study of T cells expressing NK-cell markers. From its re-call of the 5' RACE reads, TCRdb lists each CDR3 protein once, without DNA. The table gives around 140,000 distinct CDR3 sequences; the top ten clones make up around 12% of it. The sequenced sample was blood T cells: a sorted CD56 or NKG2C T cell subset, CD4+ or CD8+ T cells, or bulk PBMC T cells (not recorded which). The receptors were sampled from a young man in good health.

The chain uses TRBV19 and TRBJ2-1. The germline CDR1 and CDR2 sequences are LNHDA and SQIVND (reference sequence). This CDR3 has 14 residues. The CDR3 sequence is CASGVGESYNEQFF.

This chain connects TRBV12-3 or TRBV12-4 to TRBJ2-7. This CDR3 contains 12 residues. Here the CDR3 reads CASSLGLLEQYF.

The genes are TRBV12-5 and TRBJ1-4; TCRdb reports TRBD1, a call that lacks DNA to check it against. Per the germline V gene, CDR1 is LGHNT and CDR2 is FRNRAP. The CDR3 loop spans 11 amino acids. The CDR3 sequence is CASGETQGLFF.

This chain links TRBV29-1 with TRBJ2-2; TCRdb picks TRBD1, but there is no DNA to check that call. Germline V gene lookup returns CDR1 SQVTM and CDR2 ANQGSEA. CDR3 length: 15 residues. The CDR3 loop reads CSVEGGRGNTGELVF.

CDR3 sequence reads: CATSKPKGLAGGSGEQFF. V is TRBV15 and J is TRBJ2-1; TCRdb returns TRBD2, unconfirmable since there is no DNA. Germline values: CDR1 LNHNV, CDR2 YYDKDF (reference sequence). The CDR3 spans 18 residues.

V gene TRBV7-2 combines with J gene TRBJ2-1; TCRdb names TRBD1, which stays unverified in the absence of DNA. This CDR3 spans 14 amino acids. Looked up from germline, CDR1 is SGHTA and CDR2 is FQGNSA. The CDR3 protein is CASSLVLGGNEQFF. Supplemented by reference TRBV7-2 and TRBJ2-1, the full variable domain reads GAGVSQSPSNKVTEKGKDVELRCDPISGHTALYWYRQSLGQGLEFLIYFQGNSAPDKSGLPSDRFSAERTGGSVSTLTIQRTQQEDSAVYLCASSLVLGGNEQFFGPGTRLTVL.

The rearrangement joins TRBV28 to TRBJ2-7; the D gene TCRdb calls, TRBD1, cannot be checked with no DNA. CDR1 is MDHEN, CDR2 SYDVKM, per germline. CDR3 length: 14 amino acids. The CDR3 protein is CASRKTGKPYEQYF.

The CDR3: CASTHRWGQEETQYF. This rearrangement joins TRBV27 to TRBJ2-5; absent DNA, TCRdb's TRBD1 call cannot be checked. The CDR3 contains 15 residues. The germline CDR1 and CDR2 sequences are MNHEY and SMNVEV (reference sequence).

The chain's CDR3 is CASNTGGERAFF. The chain combines TRBV25-1 with TRBJ1-1; the TCRdb call, TRBD1, lacks DNA for checking. Germline V lookup: CDR1 MGHDK, CDR2 SYGVNS. The CDR3 sequence is 12 residues long.

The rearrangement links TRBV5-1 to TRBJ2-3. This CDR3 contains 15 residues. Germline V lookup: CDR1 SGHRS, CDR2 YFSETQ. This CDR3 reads CASSFTRSSTDTQYF.

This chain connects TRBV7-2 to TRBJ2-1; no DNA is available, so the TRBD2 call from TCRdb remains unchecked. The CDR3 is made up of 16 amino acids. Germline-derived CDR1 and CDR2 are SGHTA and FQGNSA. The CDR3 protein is CASSPEGSIGDNEQFF.

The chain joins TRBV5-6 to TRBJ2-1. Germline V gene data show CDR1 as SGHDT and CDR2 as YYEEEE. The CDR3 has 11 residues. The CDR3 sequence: CASSLGSDRFF.

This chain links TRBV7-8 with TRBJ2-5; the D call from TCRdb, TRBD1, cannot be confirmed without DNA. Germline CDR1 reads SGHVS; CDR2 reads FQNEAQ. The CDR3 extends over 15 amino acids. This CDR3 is CASSFGGHSRETQYF.

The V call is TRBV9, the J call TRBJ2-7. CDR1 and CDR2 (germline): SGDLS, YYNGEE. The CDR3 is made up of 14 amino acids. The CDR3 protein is CASSVDVSSYEQYF.

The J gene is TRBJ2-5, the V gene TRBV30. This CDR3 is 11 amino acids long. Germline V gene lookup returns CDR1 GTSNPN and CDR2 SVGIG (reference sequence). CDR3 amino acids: CAWSEQETQYF.

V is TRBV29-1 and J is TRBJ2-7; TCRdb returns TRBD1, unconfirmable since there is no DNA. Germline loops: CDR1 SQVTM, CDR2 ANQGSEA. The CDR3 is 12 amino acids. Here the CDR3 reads CSVGDPGYEQYF.

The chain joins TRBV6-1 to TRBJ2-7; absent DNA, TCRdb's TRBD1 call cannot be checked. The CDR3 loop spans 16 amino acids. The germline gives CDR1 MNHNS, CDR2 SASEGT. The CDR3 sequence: CASSPPPGPSSYEQYF.

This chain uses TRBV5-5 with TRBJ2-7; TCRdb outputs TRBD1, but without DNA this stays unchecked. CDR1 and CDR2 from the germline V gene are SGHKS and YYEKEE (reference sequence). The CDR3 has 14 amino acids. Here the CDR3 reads CASSAYNRTPRQYF.

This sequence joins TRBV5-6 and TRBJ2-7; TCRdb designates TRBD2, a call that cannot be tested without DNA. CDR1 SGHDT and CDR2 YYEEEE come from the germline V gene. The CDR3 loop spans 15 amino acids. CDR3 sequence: CASSRILAANYEQYF.

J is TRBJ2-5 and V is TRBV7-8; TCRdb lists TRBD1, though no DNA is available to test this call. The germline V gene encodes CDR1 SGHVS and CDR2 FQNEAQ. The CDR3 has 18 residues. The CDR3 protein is CASSLSHGTGGLQETQYF.

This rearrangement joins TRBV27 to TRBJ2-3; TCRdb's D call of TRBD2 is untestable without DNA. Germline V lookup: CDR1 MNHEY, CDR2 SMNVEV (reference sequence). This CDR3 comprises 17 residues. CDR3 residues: CASSPLPLAGAADTQYF.

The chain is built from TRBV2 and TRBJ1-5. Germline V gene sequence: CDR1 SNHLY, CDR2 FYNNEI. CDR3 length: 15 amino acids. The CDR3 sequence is CASKASGTEGEPQHF.

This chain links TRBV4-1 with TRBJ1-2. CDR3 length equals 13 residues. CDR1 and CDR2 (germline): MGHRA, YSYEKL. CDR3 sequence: CASSQEGMRGYTF.